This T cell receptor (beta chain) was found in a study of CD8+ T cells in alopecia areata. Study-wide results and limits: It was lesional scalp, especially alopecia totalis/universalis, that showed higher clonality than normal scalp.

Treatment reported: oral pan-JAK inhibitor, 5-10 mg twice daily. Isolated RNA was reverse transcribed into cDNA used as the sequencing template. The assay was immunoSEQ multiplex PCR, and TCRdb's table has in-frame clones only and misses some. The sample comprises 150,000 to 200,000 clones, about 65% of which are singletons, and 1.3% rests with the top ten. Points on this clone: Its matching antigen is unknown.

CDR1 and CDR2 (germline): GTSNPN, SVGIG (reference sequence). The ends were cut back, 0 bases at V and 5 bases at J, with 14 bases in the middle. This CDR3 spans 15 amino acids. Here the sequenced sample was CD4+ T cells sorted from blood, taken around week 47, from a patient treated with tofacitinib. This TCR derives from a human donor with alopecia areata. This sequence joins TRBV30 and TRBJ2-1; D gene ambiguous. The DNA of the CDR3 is TGTGCCTGGAGTGTCGGATACGCGTTGGACAATGAGCAGTTCTTC. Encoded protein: CAWSVGYALDNEQFF.